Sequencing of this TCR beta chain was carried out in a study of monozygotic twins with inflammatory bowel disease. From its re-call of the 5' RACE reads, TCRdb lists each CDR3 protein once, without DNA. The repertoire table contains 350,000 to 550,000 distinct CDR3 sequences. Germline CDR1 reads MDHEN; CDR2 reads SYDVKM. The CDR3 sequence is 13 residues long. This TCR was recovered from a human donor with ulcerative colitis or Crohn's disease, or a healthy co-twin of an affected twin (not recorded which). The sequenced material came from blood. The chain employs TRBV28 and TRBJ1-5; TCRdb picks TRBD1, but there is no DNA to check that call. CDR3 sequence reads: CASRDRERRPQHF.